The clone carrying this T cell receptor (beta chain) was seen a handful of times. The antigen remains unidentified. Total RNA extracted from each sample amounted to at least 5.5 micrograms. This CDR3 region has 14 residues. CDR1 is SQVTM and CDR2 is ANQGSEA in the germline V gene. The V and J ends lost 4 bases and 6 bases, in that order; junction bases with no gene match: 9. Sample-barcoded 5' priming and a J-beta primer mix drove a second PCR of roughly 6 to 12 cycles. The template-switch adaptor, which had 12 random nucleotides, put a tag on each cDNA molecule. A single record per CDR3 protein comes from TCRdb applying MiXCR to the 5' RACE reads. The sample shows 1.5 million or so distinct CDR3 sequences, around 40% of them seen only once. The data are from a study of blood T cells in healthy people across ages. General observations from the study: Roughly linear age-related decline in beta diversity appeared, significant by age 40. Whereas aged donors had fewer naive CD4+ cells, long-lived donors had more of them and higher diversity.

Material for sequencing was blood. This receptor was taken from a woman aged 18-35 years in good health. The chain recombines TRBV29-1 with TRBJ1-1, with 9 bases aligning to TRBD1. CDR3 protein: CSVVDRGWGAEAFF. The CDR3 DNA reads TGCAGCGTTGTGGACAGGGGCTGGGGAGCTGAAGCTTTCTTT.